Listed here are 21 T cell receptor beta chains from one sample, sequenced in a study of T cell repertoires in cytomegalovirus infection. TCRdb reprocessed the reads via MiXCR and lists one record per CDR3 protein. The table has approximately 400,000 distinct CDR3 sequences, roughly a third seen once; the top ten hold roughly 15%. Sequenced: PBMCs. The receptors come from a human donor in good health (CMV status not recorded). Some clones in this sample may be carry-over from other donors' samples.

This clonotype came up a few times. The V call is TRBV20-1, the J call TRBJ1-6; D perhaps matches TRBD1 (5 bases). The V end was cut by 6 bases, the J end by 10 bases, with 16 bases between. The CDR3 is made up of 13 amino acids. Looked up from germline, CDR1 is DFQATT and CDR2 is SNEGSKA (reference sequence). CDR3 bases: TGCAGTGCCCAACCAAATGGGGGATCACCCCTCCACTTT. It translates to CSAQPNGGSPLHF.

The chain uses TRBV6-5 and TRBJ2-7, with 8 positions matching TRBD1. The CDR3 length is 16 residues. The V and J ends lost 6 bases and 1 base, in that order; junction bases with no gene match: 11. CDR1 is MNHEY, CDR2 SVGAGI, per germline. The CDR3 coding sequence is TGTGCCAGCAGGCCACCCGGGACAGGACCTTCCTACGAGCAGTACTTC. As protein: CASRPPGTGPSYEQYF.

The V and J genes are TRBV5-1 and TRBJ2-3; tentatively, D is TRBD1 (6 bases). The CDR3 loop spans 16 amino acids. V gave up 0 bases and J gave up 0 bases, with 11 bases separating them. The germline V gene encodes CDR1 SGHRS and CDR2 YFSETQ. The CDR3 is CASSLETGASTDTQYF. The CDR3 DNA reads as TGCGCCAGCAGCTTGGAGACAGGCGCTAGCACAGATACGCAGTATTTT.

The V and J genes are TRBV27 and TRBJ1-5, with D possibly TRBD1 on 5 matching bases. The CDR3 consists of 14 residues. Trimming left V 3 bases short and J 3 bases short, with 9 bases between. Germline V gene lookup returns CDR1 MNHEY and CDR2 SMNVEV (reference sequence). The CDR3 DNA sequence: TGTGCCAGCAGTTTTCGCGGGGCCAATCAGCCCCAGCATTTT. It codes for CASSFRGANQPQHF.

As regards this clonotype: This may be a read error: a much more frequent sequence differs by one nucleotide. The gene calls are TRBV12-3 or TRBV12-4 and TRBJ1-1; 8 positions match TRBD1. V gave up 6 bases and J gave up 10 bases; unmatched junction bases: 10. CDR3 length: 13 residues. For the CDR3, the DNA is TGTGCCAGCAGGTTAAAGCAGGGGGCTGGAGCTTTCTTT. Translated: CASRLKQGAGAFF.

This clonotype was seen more than once but under ten times. The chain couples TRBV7-9 to TRBJ1-6; no clear D. The CDR3 is 17 amino acids. Trimming took 1 base from V and 0 from J, leaving 10 bases between them. Germline assignment: CDR1 SEHNR and CDR2 FQNEAQ (reference sequence). This CDR3 is CASSLVRTSSYNSPLHF. CDR3 DNA: TGTGCCAGCAGCTTAGTACGGACCAGCTCCTATAATTCACCCCTCCACTTT.

This clonotype showed up many times. J is TRBJ1-4 and V is TRBV7-6, with 10 bases identical to TRBD1. Unmatched junction bases numbered 10, after V lost 5 bases and J lost 7 bases. The CDR3 contains 16 residues. Germline CDR1 reads SGHVS; CDR2 reads FNYEAQ. The CDR3 coding sequence is TGTGCCAGCAGCCCCCGAGGGGACAGGGGTGGTGAAAAACTGTTTTTT. Its translation: CASSPRGDRGGEKLFF.

The chain joins TRBV6-8 to TRBJ1-2, with 7 bases lining up with TRBD1. The CDR3 is 15 residues long. CDR1 and CDR2 (germline): MNHGY, SAAAGT. V shed 0 bases and J 9 bases; nucleotides not matched to a gene: 10. CDR3 DNA sequence: TGTGCCAGCAGTTACTCCCCGGGACAGAGTACACGCTACACCTTC. It codes for CASSYSPGQSTRYTF.

V is TRBV11-3 and J is TRBJ2-3; 8 nucleotides line up with TRBD2. The CDR3 is 17 residues long. V shed 5 bases and J 1 base; nucleotides not matched to a gene: 11. CDR1 is SGHNT, CDR2 YENEEA, per germline. CDR3 nucleotides: TGTGCCAGCAGCCGGGGGGGGGCCCAATTGGGCACAGATACGCAGTATTTT. This codes for CASSRGGAQLGTDTQYF.

This clonotype occurred many times. V gene TRBV11-2 combines with J gene TRBJ1-6, with a possible D match to TRBD1 (6 bases). The V and J ends lost 5 bases and 10 bases respectively, with 21 bases between them. This CDR3 is built from 16 residues. In germline, CDR1 is SGHAT, CDR2 FQNNGV. The CDR3 here is CASSPNGGGQGSPLHF. The CDR3, as DNA: TGTGCCAGCAGCCCCAACGGCGGGGGGCAAGGGTCACCCCTCCACTTT.

The chain carries TRBV20-1 and TRBJ1-5; D is undetermined. V was shortened by 5 bases and J by 0 bases, with 23 bases between the two germline ends. The length of the CDR3 is 18 residues. The V gene's germline CDR1 is DFQATT and CDR2 SNEGSKA (reference sequence). DNA for the CDR3: TGCAGTGCTGGTACAAGGGTCCTAAAGGGTAGTAGCAATCAGCCCCAGCATTTT. It is translated as CSAGTRVLKGSSNQPQHF.

This clonotype was detected ten times or more. The chain employs TRBV7-8 and TRBJ2-2; D might be TRBD1 or TRBD2, each matching 5 bases. Germline V gene lookup returns CDR1 SGHVS and CDR2 FQNEAQ. The V and J ends lost 4 bases and 4 bases respectively, with 16 bases between them. The CDR3 length is 16 residues. The CDR3 DNA sequence: TGTGCCAGCAGCTCAAGATCTAGCCAGGGCACCGGGGAGCTGTTTTTT. As protein: CASSSRSSQGTGELFF. Supplemented by reference TRBV7-8 and TRBJ2-2, the full variable domain reads GAGVSQSPRYKVAKRGQDVALRCDPISGHVSLFWYQQALGQGPEFLTYFQNEAQLDKSGLPSDRFFAERPEGSVSTLKIQRTQQEDSAVYLCASSSRSSQGTGELFFGEGSRLTVL.

This clonotype was counted at least ten times. This chain links TRBV7-2 with TRBJ1-4, with D perhaps matching TRBD1 (6 bases). The CDR3 spans 14 residues. Looked up from germline, CDR1 is SGHTA and CDR2 is FQGNSA. Trimming took 2 bases from V and 8 from J, leaving 12 bases between them. The chain's CDR3 is CASSLSQGREKLFF. In DNA form, the CDR3 reads TGTGCCAGCAGCTTATCACAGGGACGGGAAAAACTGTTTTTT.

This clonotype has a count of ten or more. This chain joins TRBV7-2 and TRBJ2-5, with unresolved D. Germline CDR1 SGHTA, CDR2 FQGNSA. Trimming cost V 0 bases and J 2 bases, with 10 bases left between them. CDR3 size: 15 residues. CDR3 bases: TGTGCCAGCAGCTTAGCGTCCCTTGATCAAGAGACCCAGTACTTC. This encodes CASSLASLDQETQYF.

As to this clonotype: This sequence may be a read error, since a much larger clone differs from it by one base. This chain joins TRBV7-6 and TRBJ1-1, with D maybe TRBD1 (5 bases). The V gene lost 3 bases and the J gene lost 3 bases, with 8 bases spanning the gap. CDR1 and CDR2 from the germline V gene are SGHVS and FNYEAQ. The CDR3 is 13 amino acids. CDR3 coding DNA: TGTGCCAGCAGCTTTGACAGCTACACTGAAGCTTTCTTT. Protein: CASSFDSYTEAFF.

The rearrangement joins TRBV28 to TRBJ2-1; 12 bases are a match to TRBD1. Trimming at V came to 3 bases and at J to 14 bases, leaving 5 bases not matched to a gene. The CDR3 loop spans 13 amino acids. From germline, CDR1 is MDHEN and CDR2 SYDVKM. For the CDR3, the DNA is TGTGCCAGCAGTTTGGGGACAGGGGGCTTGAAGTTCTTC. Protein sequence: CASSLGTGGLKFF.

This clonotype has ten or more counts. The chain uses TRBV2 and TRBJ1-3; D is unclear. Germline-derived CDR1 and CDR2 are SNHLY and FYNNEI. Trimming cost V 8 bases and J 0 bases, with 8 bases left between them. The CDR3 is made up of 13 amino acids. The CDR3 DNA reads TGTGCCAGCGGGGAAACCTCTGGAAACACCATATATTTT. Encoded protein: CASGETSGNTIYF.

V usage is TRBV5-1 and J usage is TRBJ2-1; unclear D gene. Trimming cost V 0 bases and J 2 bases, with 9 bases left between them. Germline V gene lookup returns CDR1 SGHRS and CDR2 YFSETQ. The CDR3 is 15 residues long. CDR3 bases: TGCGCCAGCAGCTTGGTAACCAGAGCCTACAATGAGCAGTTCTTC. Its translation: CASSLVTRAYNEQFF.

This sequence joins TRBV19 and TRBJ1-5; D unclear. Trimming took 11 bases from V and 0 from J, leaving 20 bases between them. The germline gives CDR1 LNHDA, CDR2 SQIVND (reference sequence). The CDR3 is made up of 16 amino acids. The CDR3: CASRTREVFSNQPQHF. The CDR3 bases are TGTGCCTCGCGAACGAGGGAAGTATTTAGCAATCAGCCCCAGCATTTT.

The chain has TRBV25-1 and TRBJ2-4; 7 bases are a match to TRBD1. Germline assignment: CDR1 MGHDK and CDR2 SYGVNS. The CDR3 consists of 15 residues. The junction had 10 bases not matched to a gene; V was cut back by 6 bases and J by 5 bases. The CDR3 region is CASSPIDRDENIQYF. The CDR3 region has the DNA TGTGCCAGCAGCCCTATCGACAGGGATGAAAACATTCAGTACTTC.

This clonotype was found many times. The chain combines TRBV7-6 with TRBJ1-3; a weak D match, TRBD1 (5 bases). Germline loops: CDR1 SGHVS, CDR2 FNYEAQ. Trimming removed 5 bases at V and 0 bases at J, with 17 bases between. The CDR3 spans 17 residues. CDR3 sequence: CASSLLPGPNSGNTIYF. The CDR3 DNA reads TGTGCCAGCAGCCTCCTGCCGGGACCAAACTCTGGAAACACCATATATTTT.